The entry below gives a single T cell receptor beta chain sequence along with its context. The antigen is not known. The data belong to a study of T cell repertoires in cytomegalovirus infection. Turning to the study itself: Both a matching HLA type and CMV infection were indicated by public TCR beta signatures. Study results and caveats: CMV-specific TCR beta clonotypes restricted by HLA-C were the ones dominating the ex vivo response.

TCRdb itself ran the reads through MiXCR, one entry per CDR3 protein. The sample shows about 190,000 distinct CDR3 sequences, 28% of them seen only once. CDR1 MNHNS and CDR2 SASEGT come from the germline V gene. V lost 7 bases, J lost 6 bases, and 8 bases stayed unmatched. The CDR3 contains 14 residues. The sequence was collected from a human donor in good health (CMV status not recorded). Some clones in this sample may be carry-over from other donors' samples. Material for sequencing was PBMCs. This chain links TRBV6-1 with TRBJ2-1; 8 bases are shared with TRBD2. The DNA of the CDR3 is TGTGCCAGCAAGTTCACTAGCGGAACCAATGAGCAGTTCTTC. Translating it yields CASKFTSGTNEQFF.